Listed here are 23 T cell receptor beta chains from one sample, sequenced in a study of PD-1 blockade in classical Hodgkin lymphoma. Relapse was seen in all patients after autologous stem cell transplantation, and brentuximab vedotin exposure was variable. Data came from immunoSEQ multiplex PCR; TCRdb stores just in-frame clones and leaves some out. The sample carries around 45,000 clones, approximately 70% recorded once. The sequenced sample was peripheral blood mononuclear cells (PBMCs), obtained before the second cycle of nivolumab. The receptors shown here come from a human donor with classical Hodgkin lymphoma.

Written as DNA, the CDR3 is TGTGCCAGCAGCTTAGCCCGGCACCGCGAGCAGTTCTTC. Protein product: CASSLARHREQFF. The chain uses TRBV7-6 and TRBJ2-1; D remains unclear. Trimming pared 0 bases from V and 10 bases from J, leaving 10 bases between. Germline V gene data show CDR1 as SGHVS and CDR2 as FNYEAQ. The CDR3 runs to 13 residues.

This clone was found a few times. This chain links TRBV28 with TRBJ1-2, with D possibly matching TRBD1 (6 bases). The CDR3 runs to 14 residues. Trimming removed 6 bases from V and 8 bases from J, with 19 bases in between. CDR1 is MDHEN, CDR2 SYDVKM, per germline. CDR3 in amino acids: CASSLCTQGCGYTF. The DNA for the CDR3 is TGTGCCAGCAGCCTGTGTACACAGGGATGCGGCTACACCTTC.

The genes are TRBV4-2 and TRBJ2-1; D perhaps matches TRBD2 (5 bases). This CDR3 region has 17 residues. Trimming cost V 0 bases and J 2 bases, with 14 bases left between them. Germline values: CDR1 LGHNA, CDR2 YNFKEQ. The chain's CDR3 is CASSQDFRSGAYNEQFF. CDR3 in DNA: TGTGCCAGCAGCCAAGATTTCCGCAGCGGAGCCTACAATGAGCAGTTCTTC.

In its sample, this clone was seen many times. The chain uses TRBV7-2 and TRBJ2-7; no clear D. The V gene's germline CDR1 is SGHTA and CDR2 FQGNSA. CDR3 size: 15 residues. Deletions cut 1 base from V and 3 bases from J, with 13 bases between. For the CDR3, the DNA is TGTGCCAGCAGCTTAGGATCCACTACAAACTACGAGCAGTACTTC. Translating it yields CASSLGSTTNYEQYF.

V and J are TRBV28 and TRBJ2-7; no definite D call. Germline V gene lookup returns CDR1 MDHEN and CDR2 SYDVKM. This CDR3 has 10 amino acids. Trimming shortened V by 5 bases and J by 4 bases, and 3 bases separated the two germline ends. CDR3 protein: CASSRYEQYF. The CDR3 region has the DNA TGTGCCAGCAGTCGGTACGAGCAGTACTTC.

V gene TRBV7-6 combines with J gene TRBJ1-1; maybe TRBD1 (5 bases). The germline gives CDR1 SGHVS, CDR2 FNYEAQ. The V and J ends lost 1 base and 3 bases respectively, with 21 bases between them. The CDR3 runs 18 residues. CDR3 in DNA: TGTGCCAGCAGCTTAGGAGGACTGTTTGGGGGTGACGACACTGAAGCTTTCTTT. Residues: CASSLGGLFGGDDTEAFF.

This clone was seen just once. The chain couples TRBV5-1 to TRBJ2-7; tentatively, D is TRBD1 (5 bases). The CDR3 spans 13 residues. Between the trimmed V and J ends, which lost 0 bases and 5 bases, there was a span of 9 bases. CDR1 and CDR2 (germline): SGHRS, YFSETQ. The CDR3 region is CASSLVFRDEQYF. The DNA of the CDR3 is TGCGCCAGCAGCTTGGTCTTCAGGGACGAGCAGTACTTC.

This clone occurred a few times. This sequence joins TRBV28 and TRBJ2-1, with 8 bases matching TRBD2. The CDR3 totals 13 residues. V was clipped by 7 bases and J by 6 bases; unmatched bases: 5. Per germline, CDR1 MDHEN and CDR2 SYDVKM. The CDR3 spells CASTSSGSNEQFF. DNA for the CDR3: TGTGCCAGCACTTCAAGCGGGAGCAATGAGCAGTTCTTC.

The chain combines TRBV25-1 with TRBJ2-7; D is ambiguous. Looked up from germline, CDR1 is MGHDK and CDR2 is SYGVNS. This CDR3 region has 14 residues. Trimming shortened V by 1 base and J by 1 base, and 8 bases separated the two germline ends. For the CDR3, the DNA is TGTGCCAGCAGTGAATCCCCTGGTTCCTACGAGCAGTACTTC. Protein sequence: CASSESPGSYEQYF.

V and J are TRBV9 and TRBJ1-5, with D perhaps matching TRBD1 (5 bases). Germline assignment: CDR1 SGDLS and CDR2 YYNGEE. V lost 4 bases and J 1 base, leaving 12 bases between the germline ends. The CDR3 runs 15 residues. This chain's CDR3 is CASSSAGRSNQPQHF. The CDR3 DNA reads TGTGCCAGCAGCTCGGCGGGACGGAGCAATCAGCCCCAGCATTTT.

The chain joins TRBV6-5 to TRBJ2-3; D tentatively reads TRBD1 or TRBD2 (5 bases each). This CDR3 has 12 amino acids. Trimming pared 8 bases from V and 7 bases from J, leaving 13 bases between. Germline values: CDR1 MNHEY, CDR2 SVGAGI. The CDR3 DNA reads TGTGCCAGCCAAAGGGGAGCAAATACGCAGTATTTT. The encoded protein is CASQRGANTQYF.

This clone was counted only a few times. DNA for the CDR3: TGTGCCAGCAGGCTCGACTCAAGCAATCAGCCCCAGCATTTT. Its translation: CASRLDSSNQPQHF. V is TRBV28 and J is TRBJ1-5, with D hard to call. Trimming left V 6 bases short and J 1 base short, with 10 bases between. This CDR3 region has 14 residues. Germline V lookup: CDR1 MDHEN, CDR2 SYDVKM.

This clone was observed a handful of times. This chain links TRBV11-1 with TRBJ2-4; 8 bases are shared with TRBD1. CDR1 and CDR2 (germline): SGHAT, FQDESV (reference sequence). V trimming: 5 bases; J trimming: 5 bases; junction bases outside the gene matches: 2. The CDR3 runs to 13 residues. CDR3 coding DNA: TGTGCCAGCAGCATGACAGGGGAAAACATTCAGTACTTC. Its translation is CASSMTGENIQYF.

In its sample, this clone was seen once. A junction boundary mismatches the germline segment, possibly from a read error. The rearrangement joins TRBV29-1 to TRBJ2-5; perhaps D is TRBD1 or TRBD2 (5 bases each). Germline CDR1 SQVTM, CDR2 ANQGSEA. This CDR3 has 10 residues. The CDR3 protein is CSVETGTPYF. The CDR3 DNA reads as TGCAGCGTTGAGACCGGGACCCCGTACTTC.

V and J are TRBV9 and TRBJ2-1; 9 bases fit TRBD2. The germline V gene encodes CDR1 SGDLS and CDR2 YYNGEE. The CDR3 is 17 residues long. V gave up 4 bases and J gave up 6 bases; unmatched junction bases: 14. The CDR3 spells CASSHTASRLAANEQFF. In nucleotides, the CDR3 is TGTGCCAGCAGCCATACCGCTTCCCGACTAGCGGCCAATGAGCAGTTCTTC.

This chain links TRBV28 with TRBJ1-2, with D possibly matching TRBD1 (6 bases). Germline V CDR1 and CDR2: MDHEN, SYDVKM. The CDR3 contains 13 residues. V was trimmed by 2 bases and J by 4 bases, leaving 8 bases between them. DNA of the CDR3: TGTGCCAGCAGTTTAGAGGGGGTCTATGGCTACACCTTC. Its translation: CASSLEGVYGYTF.

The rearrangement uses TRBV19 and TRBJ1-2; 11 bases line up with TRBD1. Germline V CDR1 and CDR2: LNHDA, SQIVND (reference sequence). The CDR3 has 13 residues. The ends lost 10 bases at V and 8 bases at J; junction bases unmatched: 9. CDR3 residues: CATGTGGTGGYTF. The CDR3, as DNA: TGTGCCACAGGGACAGGGGGAACCGGAGGCTACACCTTC.

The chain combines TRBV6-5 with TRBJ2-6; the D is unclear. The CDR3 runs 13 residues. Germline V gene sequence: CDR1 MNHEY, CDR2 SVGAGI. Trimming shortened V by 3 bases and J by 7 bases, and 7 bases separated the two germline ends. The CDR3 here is CASSYLSANVLTF. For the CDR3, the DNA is TGTGCCAGCAGTTATTTATCTGCCAACGTCCTGACTTTC.

This CDR3 reads CASSFSGQGANEQFF. As DNA, the CDR3 is TGTGCCAGCAGCTTCTCCGGACAGGGGGCGAATGAGCAGTTCTTC. The chain has TRBV7-9 and TRBJ2-1; 11 bases map to TRBD1. V lost 3 bases and J lost 7; bases outside the gene matches: 5. This CDR3 has 15 amino acids. Per germline, CDR1 SEHNR and CDR2 FQNEAQ (reference sequence). The full variable domain, its missing parts supplied by reference TRBV7-9 and TRBJ2-1, is DTGVSQNPRHKITKRGQNVTFRCDPISEHNRLYWYRQTLGQGPEFLTYFQNEAQLEKSRLLSDRFSAERPKGSFSTLEIQRTEQGDSAMYLCASSFSGQGANEQFFGPGTRLTVL.

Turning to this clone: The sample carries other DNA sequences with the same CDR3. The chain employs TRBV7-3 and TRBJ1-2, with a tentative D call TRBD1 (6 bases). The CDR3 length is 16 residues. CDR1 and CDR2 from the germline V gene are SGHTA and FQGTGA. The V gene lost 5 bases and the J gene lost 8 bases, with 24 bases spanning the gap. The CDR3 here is CASSPRWQGTFDGYTF. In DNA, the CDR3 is TGTGCCAGCAGCCCTCGGTGGCAGGGGACGTTTGACGGCTACACCTTC. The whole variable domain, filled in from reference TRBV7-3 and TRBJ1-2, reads GAGVSQTPSNKVTEKGKYVELRCDPISGHTALYWYRQSLGQGPEFLIYFQGTGAADDSGLPNDRFFAVRPEGSVSTLKIQRTERGDSAVYLCASSPRWQGTFDGYTFGSGTRLTVV.

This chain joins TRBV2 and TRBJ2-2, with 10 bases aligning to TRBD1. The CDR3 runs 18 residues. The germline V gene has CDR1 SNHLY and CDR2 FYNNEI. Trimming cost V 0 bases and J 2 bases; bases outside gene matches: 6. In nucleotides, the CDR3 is TGTGCCAGCAGTGAAGCCGGGACAGGGGCGGCAAACACCGGGGAGCTGTTTTTT. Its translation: CASSEAGTGAANTGELFF.

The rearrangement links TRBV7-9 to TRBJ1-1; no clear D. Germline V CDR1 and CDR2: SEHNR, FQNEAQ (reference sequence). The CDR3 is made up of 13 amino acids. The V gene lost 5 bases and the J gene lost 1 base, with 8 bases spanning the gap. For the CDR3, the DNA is TGTGCCAGCAGCGACTATCAGAACACTGAAGCTTTCTTT. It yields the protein CASSDYQNTEAFF.

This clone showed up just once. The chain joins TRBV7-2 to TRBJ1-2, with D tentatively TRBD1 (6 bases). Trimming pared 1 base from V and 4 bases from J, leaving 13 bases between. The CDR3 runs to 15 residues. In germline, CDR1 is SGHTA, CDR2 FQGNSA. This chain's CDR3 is CASSLGWGPLYGYTF. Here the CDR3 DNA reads TGTGCCAGCAGCTTAGGATGGGGGCCTCTCTATGGCTACACCTTC.